This passage covers 4 T cell receptor beta chains from one sample sequenced in a study of PD-L1 blockade in urothelial cancer. Using immunoSEQ multiplex PCR, the repertoire was profiled, and TCRdb retains in-frame clones only, with some absent. The table shows 75,000 to 95,000 clones, with 90% to 95% occurring only once. The specimen comprised PBMCs, sampled around atezolizumab (anti-PD-L1) treatment. The receptors originated from a man between 60 and 70 years old with urothelial cancer.

This clone appeared once. This rearrangement joins TRBV18 to TRBJ2-1, with 15 nucleotides matching TRBD2. The germline V gene encodes CDR1 KGHSH and CDR2 LQKENI. The CDR3 is 18 residues long. Trimming at V came to 0 bases and at J to 2 bases, leaving 2 bases not matched to a gene. The CDR3 region is CASSPPGLAGGPYNEQFF. The CDR3, as DNA: TGTGCCAGCTCACCACCGGGACTAGCGGGGGGACCCTACAATGAGCAGTTCTTC.

The rearrangement uses TRBV5-6 and TRBJ2-4, with D tentatively TRBD1 (6 bases). This CDR3 spans 16 amino acids. The germline V and J ends were trimmed by 0 bases and 2 bases, with 12 bases remaining between them. Germline CDR1 SGHDT, CDR2 YYEEEE. The CDR3 DNA sequence: TGTGCCAGCAGCTTGGCCTTGGGGGCGCCCAAAAACATTCAGTACTTC. Translation gives CASSLALGAPKNIQYF.

The chain uses TRBV4-3 and TRBJ2-5; D remains ambiguous. This CDR3 has 15 residues. Between the trimmed V and J ends, which lost 0 bases and 5 bases, there was a span of 13 bases. CDR1 is LGHNA, CDR2 YSLEER, per germline. In DNA form, the CDR3 reads TGCGCCAGCAGCCAAGATCTCAGTCAGGTCGAGACCCAGTACTTC. Protein product: CASSQDLSQVETQYF.

The chain links TRBV5-1 to TRBJ1-2, with a tentative D call TRBD1 (5 bases). The CDR3 sequence is 13 residues long. Trimming took 4 bases from V and 7 from J, leaving 14 bases between them. Germline CDR1 reads SGHRS; CDR2 reads YFSETQ. CDR3 sequence reads: CASSETVFSGYTF. CDR3 sequence (DNA): TGCGCCAGCAGCGAGACAGTGTTCTCTGGCTACACCTTC.